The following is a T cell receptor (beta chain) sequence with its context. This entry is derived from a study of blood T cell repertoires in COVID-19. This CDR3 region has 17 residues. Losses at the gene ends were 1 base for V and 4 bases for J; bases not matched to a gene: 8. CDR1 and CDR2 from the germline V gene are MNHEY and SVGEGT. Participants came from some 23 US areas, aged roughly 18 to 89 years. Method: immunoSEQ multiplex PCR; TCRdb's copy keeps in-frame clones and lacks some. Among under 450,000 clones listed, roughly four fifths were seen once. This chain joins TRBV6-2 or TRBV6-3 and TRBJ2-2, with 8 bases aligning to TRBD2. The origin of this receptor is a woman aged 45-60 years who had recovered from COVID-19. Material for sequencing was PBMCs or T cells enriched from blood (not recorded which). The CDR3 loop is CASSYWFRGGRTGELFF. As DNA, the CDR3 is TGTGCCAGCAGTTACTGGTTCCGGGGGGGCCGCACCGGGGAGCTGTTTTTT.